Listed below are T cell receptor beta chains from one sample, sequenced in a study of identical twins. TCRdb analysed the 5' RACE reads with MiXCR anew, one entry per CDR3 protein. Here the sample spans about 190,000 distinct CDR3 sequences, roughly 15% being singletons. These data were also filed under a second study, of T cells expressing NK-cell markers.

Sequencing was done on a sample of CD8+ T cells sorted from blood. The origin of the receptors is a woman under 30 in good health. CDR3s include the opening cysteine and the closing phenylalanine or tryptophan. The D gene is left open where the match is weak. Clone size is not always given. Where it is, it says once, few, many or a class for expanded clones.

CDR3 protein: CASRPGTGPNYEQYF
D gene: TRBD1
clone size: NA
V gene: TRBV12-3/TRBV12-4

CDR3 protein: CASSHRDAVDEQFF
D gene: NA
clone size: few
V gene: TRBV5-5

CDR3 protein: CASSSPTEAFF
D gene: NA
clone size: NA
V gene: TRBV6-5

CDR3 protein: CASSQTQPGLARETQYF
D gene: NA
clone size: NA
V gene: TRBV4-1

CDR3 protein: CASSDTSSGELFF
D gene: NA
clone size: few
V gene: TRBV11-2

CDR3 protein: CASSISQGSSYNSPLHF
D gene: NA
clone size: NA
V gene: TRBV4-3

CDR3 protein: CASSTSASGANVLTF
D gene: NA
clone size: NA
V gene: TRBV2

CDR3 protein: CASSEERRGGTDTQYF
D gene: NA
clone size: NA
V gene: TRBV10-2

CDR3 protein: CASSSNSGGGYTF
D gene: NA
clone size: NA
V gene: TRBV9

CDR3 protein: CASSSIDTQYF
D gene: NA
clone size: few
V gene: TRBV6-2/TRBV6-3